The rows below give T cell receptor beta chains drawn from one sample of a study of blood T cells in healthy people across ages. Using its own MiXCR run on the 5' RACE reads, TCRdb lists one record per CDR3 protein. The profile shows about 810,000 distinct CDR3 sequences, under 40% of them singletons. Sample: blood. The origin of the receptors is a man in his late teens or twenties in good health. Each CDR3 is given with its conserved first and last residue. D genes are given only for firm matches. Clone size is stated in some rows and not others, as once, few, many or a class when expanded.

j_call d_call v_call clone_size cdr3_aa cdr3_nt
TRBJ1-2 - TRBV20-1 - CSAREGAGGYTF TGCAGTGCTAGAGAAGGGGCGGGGGGCTACACCTTC
TRBJ2-1 - TRBV25-1 few CASSAGATYNEQFF TGTGCCAGCAGTGCAGGGGCAACGTACAATGAGCAGTTCTTC
TRBJ2-3 - TRBV7-3 few CASSLIRSRTDTQYF TGTGCCAGCAGCTTAATCCGTAGTAGAACAGATACGCAGTATTTT
TRBJ2-5 - TRBV5-1 many CASSSGKETQYF TGCGCCAGCAGCTCTGGGAAAGAGACCCAGTACTTC
TRBJ2-5 - TRBV12-3/TRBV12-4 many CASSSHGGGETQYF TGTGCCAGCAGTTCCCACGGGGGCGGAGAGACCCAGTACTTC
TRBJ2-7 - TRBV6-5 - CASSQMTGGEQYF TGTGCCAGCAGTCAGATGACCGGGGGCGAGCAGTACTTC
TRBJ2-7 TRBD2 TRBV20-1 few CSASRGSGAYNEQYF TGCAGTGCTAGCCGAGGCAGCGGGGCCTACAATGAGCAGTACTTC
TRBJ1-2 TRBD1 TRBV4-3 once CASSQTGRYTF TGCGCCAGCAGCCAGACAGGGCGCTACACCTTC
TRBJ1-1 - TRBV5-5 - CASTPRLVGTEAFF TGTGCCAGCACCCCAAGATTAGTCGGCACTGAAGCTTTCTTT
TRBJ2-2 - TRBV4-3 - CASSQASALELFF TGCGCCAGCAGCCAGGCCTCGGCCCTGGAGCTGTTTTTT
TRBJ1-5 - TRBV5-6 - CASSLAGGWQPQHF TGTGCCAGCAGCTTGGCGGGGGGCTGGCAGCCCCAGCATTTT
TRBJ2-7 - TRBV29-1 - CSVSYEQYF TGCAGCGTTTCGTACGAGCAGTACTTC